Included here is one T cell receptor beta chain sequence, with context. Its specificity is unknown. Germline V gene lookup returns CDR1 KGHDR and CDR2 SFDVKD. This CDR3 comprises 13 residues. The ends were cut back, 4 bases at V and 6 bases at J, with 11 bases in the middle. Method: immunoSEQ multiplex PCR; TCRdb's copy keeps in-frame clones and lacks some. Among tens of thousands of clones, more than 70% were seen once, and the ten largest hold 7.5% to 9%. This entry comes from a study of T cell responses to AZD1222 COVID-19 vaccine. Overall study findings and caveats: Sampling captured repertoires only after the peak T cell response. Spike was spanned by vaccine-associated CD4 TCRs, which were dominant at 160-218 and 743-854. Females outnumbered males among donors, who were mostly white British; clonal diversity was possibly underestimated.

The sequence derives from an adult in good health. The chain employs TRBV24-1 and TRBJ1-2; D uncertain. The specimen was peripheral blood, collected on day 0 of AZD1222 vaccination. The CDR3 region has the DNA TGTGCCACCAGTGAGGGCCAGTACAATGGCTACACCTTC. Protein: CATSEGQYNGYTF.